Shown below are 14 T cell receptor beta chains from a single sample sequenced in a study of T cells in Graves' hyperthyroidism and ophthalmopathy. RNA transcripts served as the template for amplifying TCR beta CDR3 regions. The TCR CDR3 was amplified in a first-round RT-PCR using the HTBI primer set. TCRdb ran MiXCR on the multiplex PCR reads and lists one entry per CDR3 protein. The sample lists 450,000 to 500,000 distinct CDR3 sequences, around a fifth occurring once. The specimen was blood. These receptors all stem from a woman aged 70-85 years with Graves' ophthalmopathy.

The sample holds many counts of this clonotype. The V call is TRBV12-3 or TRBV12-4, the J call TRBJ2-3, with 11 bases aligning to TRBD1. The ends lost 9 bases at V and 2 bases at J; junction bases unmatched: 4. This CDR3 has 14 residues. The CDR3 nucleotides read TGTGCCAGTAGGACAGGGGGCTTCACAGATACGCAGTATTTT. Translation: CASRTGGFTDTQYF.

This clonotype was counted once. The rearrangement joins TRBV7-2 to TRBJ2-1; no clear D. V was clipped by 4 bases and J by 0 bases, with 13 bases between them. CDR3 length: 16 residues. CDR1 is SGHTA, CDR2 FQGNSA, per germline. This CDR3 reads CASSSSLANSYNEQFF. The CDR3, as DNA: TGTGCCAGCAGCTCCTCCTTGGCGAACTCCTACAATGAGCAGTTCTTC.

This clonotype was detected only a few times. V is TRBV5-1 and J is TRBJ2-1, with TRBD2 identical over 7 bases. V was clipped by 4 bases and J by 2 bases; unmatched bases: 6. Germline CDR1 and CDR2: SGHRS and YFSETQ. The CDR3 runs to 15 residues. The CDR3 DNA reads as TGCGCCAGCAGCCATCTAGCGGAGCCCTACAATGAGCAGTTCTTC. As protein: CASSHLAEPYNEQFF.

The rearrangement links TRBV6-2 or TRBV6-3 to TRBJ2-7; 7 nucleotides align to TRBD2. CDR1 and CDR2 from the germline V gene are MNHEY and SVGEGT. There are 16 residues in the CDR3. V trimming: 0 bases; J trimming: 7 bases; junction bases outside the gene matches: 12. The CDR3 bases are TGTGCCAGCAGTTACTCCCGATGGGCGGGAGTATATGAGCAGTACTTC. Translation: CASSYSRWAGVYEQYF.

This clonotype was seen more than once but under ten times. J is TRBJ1-2 and V is TRBV28, with unresolved D. The CDR3 has 11 residues. The V gene's germline CDR1 is MDHEN and CDR2 SYDVKM. CDR3 nucleotide sequence: TGTGTGTGTGGAACTAACTATGGCTACACCTTC. Its translation: CVCGTNYGYTF.

As DNA, the CDR3 is TGTGCCAGCAGCCTAACACAGGGGTTTAACCACAATGAGCAGTTCTTC. Translated, it gives CASSLTQGFNHNEQFF. The chain couples TRBV9 to TRBJ2-1; 7 bases line up with TRBD1. Germline V gene sequence: CDR1 SGDLS, CDR2 YYNGEE. V was pared by 4 bases and J by 5 bases, with 12 bases of the junction left unmatched. The CDR3 has 16 amino acids.

The V and J genes are TRBV6-1 and TRBJ2-3; 15 nucleotides line up with TRBD2. Germline V gene data show CDR1 as MNHNS and CDR2 as SASEGT. The CDR3 extends over 17 amino acids. The V segment lost 6 bases and the J segment 6 bases; nucleotides outside the gene matches: 10. CDR3 in DNA: TGTGCCAGCAGACCGGGACTAGCGGGAGGACGATGGGATACGCAGTATTTT. Its translation: CASRPGLAGGRWDTQYF.

The chain employs TRBV20-1 and TRBJ2-5; no clear D. Germline CDR1 and CDR2: DFQATT and SNEGSKA (reference sequence). The CDR3 extends over 14 amino acids. Trimming shortened V by 4 bases and J by 2 bases, and 14 bases separated the two germline ends. CDR3 amino acids: CSATTTFGQETQYF. CDR3 nucleotide sequence: TGCAGTGCTACAACAACTTTCGGGCAAGAGACCCAGTACTTC.

Points on this clonotype: This may stem from a read error, because a much larger clone lies one nucleotide away. The genes are TRBV20-1 and TRBJ2-3; 10 bases are shared with TRBD1. The CDR3 length is 14 residues. CDR1 is DFQATT and CDR2 is SNEGSKA in the germline V gene (reference sequence). With V trimmed by 6 bases and J by 5 bases, 8 bases remained unmatched. The CDR3 bases are TGCAGTGCCTCCCCCGGGACAGGGGTAGATACGCAGTATTTT. Translation gives CSASPGTGVDTQYF.

This rearrangement joins TRBV30 to TRBJ2-1; the match to TRBD2 covers 13 bases. J gave up 6 bases and V 1 base, and 3 bases lay outside the gene matches. Germline V gene data show CDR1 as GTSNPN and CDR2 as SVGIG (reference sequence). This CDR3 is 15 amino acids long. The CDR3 DNA follows: TGTGCCTGGAGTGCAGGACTAGCGGGAGTCAATGAGCAGTTCTTC. Its protein is CAWSAGLAGVNEQFF.

V and J are TRBV12-3 or TRBV12-4 and TRBJ1-1, with D uncertain. Trimming took off 6 bases at V and 0 bases at J, with 17 bases between the two ends. This CDR3 has 16 amino acids. As DNA, the CDR3 is TGTGCCAGCAGACCGCTGGACGGATTAATGAACACTGAAGCTTTCTTT. Protein sequence: CASRPLDGLMNTEAFF.

This clonotype was counted many times. DNA of the CDR3: TGTGCCAGCAGCCCAAGTAGCGGGATCTCCTACGAGCAGTACTTC. Protein: CASSPSSGISYEQYF. This chain links TRBV7-2 with TRBJ2-7; 8 bases agree with TRBD2. The junction had 6 bases not matched to a gene; V was cut back by 5 bases and J by 0 bases. Germline V gene sequence: CDR1 SGHTA, CDR2 FQGNSA. The CDR3 is made up of 15 amino acids.

In this sample, this clonotype turned up many times. This chain uses TRBV11-2 with TRBJ2-1; TRBD2 agrees at 9 bases. The ends lost 2 bases at V and 7 bases at J; junction bases unmatched: 9. Looked up from germline, CDR1 is SGHAT and CDR2 is FQNNGV. This CDR3 is 16 amino acids long. The CDR3 nucleotides are TGTGCCAGCAGCTTAATAGCGGGAGTTGTTGTTAATGAGCAGTTCTTC. The encoded protein is CASSLIAGVVVNEQFF.

This rearrangement joins TRBV3-1 to TRBJ2-7; no definite D call. From germline, CDR1 is LGHDT and CDR2 YNNKEL (reference sequence). The CDR3 contains 15 residues. V gave up 0 bases and J gave up 0 bases, with 9 bases separating them. CDR3 nucleotide sequence: TGTGCCAGCAGCCAAGAGGACGTCTCCTCCTACGAGCAGTACTTC. It translates to CASSQEDVSSYEQYF.